Presented here are 32 T cell receptor beta chains from one specimen sequenced in a study of blood T cell repertoires in COVID-19. This table comes from immunoSEQ multiplex PCR, and its TCRdb copy is limited to in-frame clones, with some not included. This table has fewer than 200,000 clones, approximately 85% appearing once. The sample was peripheral blood. The receptors stem from a man between 60 and 75 years old who had recovered from COVID-19.

The chain is built from TRBV9 and TRBJ1-1, with 8 bases lining up with TRBD1. V gave up 4 bases and J gave up 4 bases; unmatched junction bases: 3. The CDR3 is made up of 13 amino acids. Germline V gene sequence: CDR1 SGDLS, CDR2 YYNGEE. Here the CDR3 reads CASSTTGATEAFF. The CDR3 DNA is TGTGCCAGCAGCACGACAGGGGCCACTGAAGCTTTCTTT.

This chain links TRBV6-1 with TRBJ1-6; D not certain. Trimming removed 1 base from V and 9 bases from J, with 4 bases in between. The CDR3 consists of 12 residues. Germline V lookup: CDR1 MNHNS, CDR2 SASEGT. The CDR3 reads CASSEGASPLHF. DNA of the CDR3: TGTGCCAGCAGTGAAGGGGCTTCACCCCTCCACTTT.

The CDR3 nucleotides are TGCGCCAGCAGCCCGGTACAGGGTAACAATCAGCCCCAGCATTTT. Protein product: CASSPVQGNNQPQHF. The chain recombines TRBV4-1 with TRBJ1-5, with a weak D call TRBD1 (6 bases). CDR3 size: 15 residues. V lost 4 bases to trimming and J lost 3 bases, with 13 bases between them. In germline, CDR1 is MGHRA, CDR2 YSYEKL.

In DNA form, the CDR3 reads TGCGCCAGCAGCCAAGCTGACAGGGTGAACACTGAAGCTTTCTTT. It specifies CASSQADRVNTEAFF. The chain has TRBV4-3 and TRBJ1-1; TRBD1 matches 7 bases. Germline V lookup: CDR1 LGHNA, CDR2 YSLEER. The CDR3 covers 15 residues. V lost 1 base to trimming and J lost 0 bases; unmatched junction nucleotides: 2.

The chain uses TRBV3-1 (or the pseudogene TRBV3-2) and TRBJ2-3; 8 positions agree with TRBD2. Per the germline V gene, CDR1 is LGHDT and CDR2 is YNNKEL (reference sequence). The junction had 5 bases not matched to a gene; V was cut back by 8 bases and J by 1 base. This CDR3 comprises 14 residues. CDR3 in DNA: TGTGCCAGCTTCGGGGGGGAGCGCACAGATACGCAGTATTTT. Its translation is CASFGGERTDTQYF.

V gene TRBV29-1 combines with J gene TRBJ1-1; D might be TRBD1 (6 bases). V was shortened by 4 bases and J by 8 bases, with 14 bases between the two germline ends. There are 12 residues in the CDR3. Germline loops: CDR1 SQVTM, CDR2 ANQGSEA. Here the CDR3 reads CSVVMGAREAFF. CDR3 DNA: TGCAGCGTTGTAATGGGGGCTAGGGAAGCTTTCTTT.

This clone was seen only once. This chain connects TRBV7-3 to TRBJ1-6; 7 bases agree with TRBD1. Germline V CDR1 and CDR2: SGHTA, FQGTGA. CDR3 length: 16 residues. V lost 3 bases to trimming and J lost 3 bases; unmatched junction nucleotides: 5. In nucleotides, the CDR3 is TGTGCCAGCAGCTTTACAGGGGACCTCTATAATTCACCCCTCCACTTT. Encoded protein: CASSFTGDLYNSPLHF.

This clone has only a few counts. The chain employs TRBV7-9 and TRBJ1-1; D may be TRBD1 (5 bases). V lost 5 bases, J lost 7 bases, and 11 bases lay in between. Looked up from germline, CDR1 is SEHNR and CDR2 is FQNEAQ (reference sequence). The CDR3 loop spans 12 amino acids. CDR3 in DNA: TGTGCCAGCAGCGCGGGGGGAAGTGAAGCTTTCTTT. Translated: CASSAGGSEAFF. Together with reference TRBV7-9 and TRBJ1-1, the CDR3 gives the full variable domain: DTGVSQNPRHKITKRGQNVTFRCDPISEHNRLYWYRQTLGQGPEFLTYFQNEAQLEKSRLLSDRFSAERPKGSFSTLEIQRTEQGDSAMYLCASSAGGSEAFFGQGTRLTVV.

The chain carries TRBV27 and TRBJ1-1, with D unclear. The CDR3 length is 14 residues. CDR1 and CDR2 from the germline V gene are MNHEY and SMNVEV (reference sequence). V was cut by 5 bases and J by 0 bases, with 10 bases left in between. CDR3 sequence reads: CASSPLLLNTEAFF. The DNA of the CDR3 is TGTGCCAGCAGTCCCCTTCTCTTGAACACTGAAGCTTTCTTT.

V gene TRBV18 combines with J gene TRBJ2-1; tentatively, D is TRBD2 (5 bases). The CDR3 sequence is 16 residues long. Trimming removed 0 bases from V and 7 bases from J, with 16 bases in between. Per germline, CDR1 KGHSH and CDR2 LQKENI. CDR3 nucleotides: TGTGCCAGCTCACCACCTTTCGGGGTGCGTACAAATGAGCAGTTCTTC. Protein product: CASSPPFGVRTNEQFF.

V and J are TRBV21-1 and TRBJ1-1. TRBV21-1 is an annotated pseudogene. The length of the CDR3 is 17 residues. The CDR3 DNA reads as TGTGCCAGCATCATAAAGCCCTTTATCTGTGGTGACACTGAAGCTTTCTTT. Its protein product is CASIIKPFICGDTEAFF.

The chain uses TRBV4-3 and TRBJ2-2; 7 bases map to TRBD2. Trimming at V came to 3 bases and at J to 8 bases, leaving 6 bases not matched to a gene. CDR1 and CDR2 from the germline V gene are LGHNA and YSLEER. The CDR3 has 14 residues. In DNA form, the CDR3 reads TGCGCCAGCAGCCAGGAGACTAGCTATGGGGAGCTGTTTTTT. Protein product: CASSQETSYGELFF.

The chain uses TRBV10-3 and TRBJ2-5, with 10 bases lining up with TRBD2. J gave up 5 bases and V 0 bases, and 9 bases lay outside the gene matches. In germline, CDR1 is ENHRY, CDR2 SYGVKD. CDR3 length: 17 amino acids. The CDR3 DNA reads as TGTGCCATCAGTGAGTCTAGCAGCGGGGGGGCCCGGGAGACCCAGTACTTC. Translation: CAISESSSGGARETQYF.

This clone was seen more than once but under ten times. V is TRBV6-5 and J is TRBJ1-6; 9 bases map to TRBD1. The V and J ends lost 6 bases and 5 bases, in that order; junction bases with no gene match: 5. The germline CDR1 and CDR2 sequences are MNHEY and SVGAGI. The CDR3 runs 15 residues. CDR3 in amino acids: CASSPGQGHNSPLHF. Here the CDR3 DNA reads TGTGCCAGCAGCCCGGGACAGGGCCATAATTCACCCCTCCACTTT.

V gene TRBV11-3 combines with J gene TRBJ1-1; 7 bases align to TRBD1. The V gene end was trimmed by 5 bases and the J gene end by 4 bases; junction bases not matched to a gene: 19. The CDR3 spans 18 residues. The germline V gene has CDR1 SGHNT and CDR2 YENEEA. The CDR3 nucleotides read TGTGCCAGCAGCAACACGCGACGGACAGGTGGGGAGGCCACTGAAGCTTTCTTT. Its protein is CASSNTRRTGGEATEAFF.

The chain employs TRBV11-1 and TRBJ2-7; TRBD1 agrees at 9 bases. Trimming took 3 bases from V and 1 from J; bases not matched to a gene: 4. Germline V lookup: CDR1 SGHAT, CDR2 FQDESV (reference sequence). CDR3 length: 15 residues. The CDR3 loop reads CASSFGTGLSYEQYF. CDR3 nucleotides: TGTGCCAGCAGCTTTGGGACAGGGTTGTCCTACGAGCAGTACTTC.

V is TRBV7-6 and J is TRBJ2-7; maybe TRBD1 (5 bases). The CDR3 is 12 amino acids. Trimming shortened V by 5 bases and J by 3 bases, and 8 bases separated the two germline ends. The germline CDR1 and CDR2 sequences are SGHVS and FNYEAQ. CDR3 DNA sequence: TGTGCCAGCAGCCACGACAGCTACGAGCAGTACTTC. It codes for CASSHDSYEQYF.

The CDR3 bases are TGCAGACCTACAGGGGGCAGTGGCTACACCTTC. Translation: CRPTGGSGYTF. The J gene is TRBJ1-2, the V gene TRBV20-1; 9 bases line up with TRBD1. This CDR3 comprises 11 residues. Germline-derived CDR1 and CDR2 are DFQATT and SNEGSKA (reference sequence).

The V call is TRBV10-3, the J call TRBJ2-2; 8 bases match TRBD1. This CDR3 has 14 amino acids. Germline V gene sequence: CDR1 ENHRY, CDR2 SYGVKD. V gave up 9 bases and J gave up 6 bases; unmatched junction bases: 9. CDR3 sequence reads: CAISTGDLPGELFF. In DNA form, the CDR3 reads TGTGCCATATCGACAGGGGACCTCCCCGGGGAGCTGTTTTTT.

The chain is built from TRBV4-3 and TRBJ1-1, with D tentatively TRBD1 (6 bases). Between the trimmed V and J ends, which lost 0 bases and 8 bases, there was a span of 13 bases. From germline, CDR1 is LGHNA and CDR2 YSLEER. The CDR3 is 14 residues long. The CDR3 nucleotides are TGCGCCAGCAGCCAAGATTCGGGACATCTGGAAGCTTTCTTT. It is translated as CASSQDSGHLEAFF.

This chain links TRBV5-1 with TRBJ2-3, with D possibly matching TRBD1 (6 bases). V lost 2 bases, J lost 0 bases, and 10 bases lay in between. Germline V gene data show CDR1 as SGHRS and CDR2 as YFSETQ. The CDR3 sequence is 15 residues long. DNA for the CDR3: TGCGCCAGCAGCTTAGAGGGGGATAGCACAGATACGCAGTATTTT. Translated, it gives CASSLEGDSTDTQYF.

The chain uses TRBV30 and TRBJ2-5; 10 nucleotides align to TRBD2. This CDR3 is built from 14 residues. The junction had 6 bases not matched to a gene; V was cut back by 2 bases and J by 6 bases. Germline CDR1 is GTSNPN and CDR2 is SVGIG (reference sequence). The CDR3 reads CAWSPIAGGQTQYF. The DNA for the CDR3 is TGTGCCTGGAGTCCAATAGCGGGGGGACAGACCCAGTACTTC.

The chain's CDR3 is CASSPGLALEAFF. The CDR3 DNA reads TGTGCCAGCAGCCCCGGACTCGCCCTTGAAGCTTTCTTT. The V call is TRBV7-2, the J call TRBJ1-1; D call uncertain. This CDR3 spans 13 amino acids. With 5 bases removed from V and 7 bases from J, the gap between germline ends came to 14 bases. CDR1 is SGHTA and CDR2 is FQGNSA in the germline V gene. Using reference TRBV7-2 and TRBJ1-1 for the parts outside the CDR3, the full variable domain is GAGVSQSPSNKVTEKGKDVELRCDPISGHTALYWYRQSLGQGLEFLIYFQGNSAPDKSGLPSDRFSAERTGGSVSTLTIQRTQQEDSAVYLCASSPGLALEAFFGQGTRLTVV.

The rearrangement links TRBV6-5 to TRBJ2-5; the D gene is possibly TRBD2 (7 bases). V was cut by 6 bases and J by 5 bases, with 16 bases left in between. From germline, CDR1 is MNHEY and CDR2 SVGAGI. The CDR3 extends over 14 amino acids. CDR3 DNA sequence: TGTGCCAGCAGCGGGGGAGGGGGGCGCGAGACCCAGTACTTC. As protein: CASSGGGGRETQYF.

The chain is built from TRBV12-3 or TRBV12-4 and TRBJ2-5; D remains ambiguous. There are 13 residues in the CDR3. Trimming pared 5 bases from V and 5 bases from J, leaving 12 bases between. CDR3 protein: CASSTERRETQYF. The CDR3 region has the DNA TGTGCCAGCAGTACAGAACGACGGGAGACCCAGTACTTC.

This clone has more than one count but fewer than ten. The V and J genes are TRBV12-3 or TRBV12-4 and TRBJ1-1; 7 nucleotides match TRBD1. The CDR3 is made up of 12 amino acids. The junction had 5 bases not matched to a gene; V was cut back by 5 bases and J by 8 bases. CDR3 sequence (DNA): TGTGCCAGCAGTGCACAGGGGAGCGAAGCTTTCTTT. Its protein is CASSAQGSEAFF.

The CDR3: CASSFRGGGANVLTF. The CDR3 DNA sequence: TGTGCCAGCAGTTTCAGGGGTGGTGGGGCCAACGTCCTGACTTTC. The chain combines TRBV6-5 with TRBJ2-6, with a tentative D call TRBD1 (6 bases). Trimming cost V 4 bases and J 3 bases, with 10 bases left between them. The CDR3 has 15 residues. CDR1 is MNHEY, CDR2 SVGAGI, per germline.

The chain recombines TRBV7-9 with TRBJ1-2; TRBD1 agrees at 7 bases. Germline V gene sequence: CDR1 SEHNR, CDR2 FQNEAQ (reference sequence). V was clipped by 6 bases and J by 5 bases; unmatched bases: 6. The CDR3 contains 13 residues. The CDR3 nucleotides read TGTGCCAGCAGTTCCACAGGGGTATATGGCTACACCTTC. Protein sequence: CASSSTGVYGYTF.

This chain links TRBV7-2 with TRBJ1-1, with TRBD1 identical over 7 bases. Germline values: CDR1 SGHTA, CDR2 FQGNSA. The trim removed 5 bases at V and 4 bases at J, leaving 10 bases unmatched. This CDR3 contains 15 residues. The CDR3 DNA follows: TGTGCCAGCAGCCCGGACAGGCCAGACGGCACTGAAGCTTTCTTT. This codes for CASSPDRPDGTEAFF. The entire variable domain, with the rest obtained from reference TRBV7-2 and TRBJ1-1, is as follows: GAGVSQSPSNKVTEKGKDVELRCDPISGHTALYWYRQSLGQGLEFLIYFQGNSAPDKSGLPSDRFSAERTGGSVSTLTIQRTQQEDSAVYLCASSPDRPDGTEAFFGQGTRLTVV.

The chain has TRBV5-1 and TRBJ1-1, with D maybe TRBD1 (6 bases). The V gene lost 0 bases and the J gene lost 0 bases, with 6 bases spanning the gap. Per the germline V gene, CDR1 is SGHRS and CDR2 is YFSETQ. This CDR3 has 14 amino acids. The CDR3 sequence: CASSLGGLNTEAFF. The CDR3 region has the DNA TGCGCCAGCAGCTTGGGGGGGCTGAACACTGAAGCTTTCTTT. Using reference TRBV5-1 and TRBJ1-1 for the parts outside the CDR3, the full variable domain is KAGVTQTPRYLIKTRGQQVTLSCSPISGHRSVSWYQQTPGQGLQFLFEYFSETQRNKGNFPGRFSGRQFSNSRSEMNVSTLELGDSALYLCASSLGGLNTEAFFGQGTRLTVV.

This clone was recorded once. This rearrangement joins TRBV5-4 to TRBJ1-4; TRBD1 matches at 8 bases. J gave up 1 base and V 4 bases, and 9 bases lay outside the gene matches. Germline values: CDR1 SGHNT, CDR2 YYREEE (reference sequence). This CDR3 spans 17 amino acids. This CDR3 reads CASSLRTGGGTNEKLFF. The CDR3 bases are TGTGCCAGCAGCCTGAGAACAGGGGGAGGAACTAATGAAAAACTGTTTTTT.

This rearrangement joins TRBV25-1 to TRBJ1-6, with 9 bases matching TRBD1. Germline V lookup: CDR1 MGHDK, CDR2 SYGVNS. V shed 6 bases, J shed 10 bases, and the junction held 7 bases outside the gene matches. The CDR3 contains 14 residues. The chain's CDR3 is CASRRTGEGSPLHF. The DNA for the CDR3 is TGTGCCAGCAGAAGGACAGGGGAGGGATCACCCCTCCACTTT.